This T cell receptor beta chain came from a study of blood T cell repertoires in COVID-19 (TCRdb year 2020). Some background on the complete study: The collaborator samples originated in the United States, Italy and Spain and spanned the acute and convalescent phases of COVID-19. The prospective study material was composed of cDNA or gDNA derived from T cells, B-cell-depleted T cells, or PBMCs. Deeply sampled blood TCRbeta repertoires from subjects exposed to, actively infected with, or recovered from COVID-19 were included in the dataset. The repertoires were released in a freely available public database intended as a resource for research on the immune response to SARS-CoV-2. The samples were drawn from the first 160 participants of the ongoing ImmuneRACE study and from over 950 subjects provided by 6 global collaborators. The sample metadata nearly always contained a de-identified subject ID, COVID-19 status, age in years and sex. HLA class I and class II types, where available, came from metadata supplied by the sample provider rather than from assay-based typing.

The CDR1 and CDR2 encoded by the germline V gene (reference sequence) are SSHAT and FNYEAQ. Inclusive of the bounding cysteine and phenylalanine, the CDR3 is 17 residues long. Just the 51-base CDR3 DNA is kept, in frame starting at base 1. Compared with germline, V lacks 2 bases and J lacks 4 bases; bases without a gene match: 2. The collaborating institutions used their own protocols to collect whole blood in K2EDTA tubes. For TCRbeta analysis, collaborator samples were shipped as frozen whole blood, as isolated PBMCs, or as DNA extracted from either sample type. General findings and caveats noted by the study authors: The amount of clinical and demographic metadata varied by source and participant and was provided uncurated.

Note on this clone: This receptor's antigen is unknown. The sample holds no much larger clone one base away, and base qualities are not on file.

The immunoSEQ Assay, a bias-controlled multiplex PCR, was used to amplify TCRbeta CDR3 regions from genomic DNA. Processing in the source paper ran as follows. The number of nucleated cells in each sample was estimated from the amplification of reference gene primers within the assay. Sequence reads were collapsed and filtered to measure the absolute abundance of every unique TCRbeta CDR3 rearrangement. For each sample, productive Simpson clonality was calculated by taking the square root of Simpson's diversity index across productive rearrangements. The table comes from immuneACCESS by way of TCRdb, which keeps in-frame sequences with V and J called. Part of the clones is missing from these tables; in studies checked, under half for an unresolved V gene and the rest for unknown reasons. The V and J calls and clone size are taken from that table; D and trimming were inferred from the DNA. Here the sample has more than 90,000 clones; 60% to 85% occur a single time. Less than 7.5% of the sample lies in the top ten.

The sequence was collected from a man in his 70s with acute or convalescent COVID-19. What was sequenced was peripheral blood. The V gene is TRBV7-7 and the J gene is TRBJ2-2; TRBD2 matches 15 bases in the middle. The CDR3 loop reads CASSLWGLAGGTGELFF. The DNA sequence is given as TGTGCCAGCAGCTTATGGGGACTAGCGGGAGGCACCGGGGAGCTGTTTTTT.